What follows is one TCR beta chain and its context. TCR beta sequencing was performed on blood CD8+ and CD4+ T cells. This CDR3 has 14 amino acids. Trimming removed 9 bases from V and 0 bases from J, with 11 bases in between. Looked up from germline, CDR1 is KGHDR and CDR2 is SFDVKD. The sample originates from a study of CD8 T cells in Susac syndrome. After extraction with the RNeasy kit, roughly 0.45 to 1 ug of the RNA was reverse transcribed using random hexamers. A single record per CDR3 protein comes from TCRdb applying MiXCR to the immunoSEQ multiplex PCR reads. This table holds under 200,000 distinct CDR3 sequences, 85% to 95% found once.

The rearrangement uses TRBV24-1 and TRBJ2-1; D not certain. The sample taken for sequencing was CD8+ T cells from PBMCs. The sequence came from a human donor with multiple sclerosis. The CDR3 reads CATRGSSSYNEQFF. Written as DNA, the CDR3 is TGTGCCACCCGAGGATCGAGCTCCTACAATGAGCAGTTCTTC.